This T cell receptor beta chain was profiled in a study of T cell responses to AZD1222 COVID-19 vaccine (dated by TCRdb to the early 2020s). Regarding the study in general: AZD1222 recipients given second doses at about 4 weeks or at about 12 weeks were pooled, since spike-specific TCR depth and breadth were not found to differ between the two schedules. Trial participants were enrolled by age into subgroups of 18-55, 56-69 and 70-plus years, and around 150, 28 and 57 TCR-sequenced participants, respectively, were included in these subgroups. TCR sequencing covered more than 230 trial participants: 200 to 210 given two doses of AZD1222 and 26 given two doses of MenACWY control vaccine. Study-level results and caveats: A significant rise in spike-specific TCR breadth and depth was observed after two AZD1222 doses relative to day 0 and relative to MenACWY recipients. Because no day 14 peak-response samples were available, repertoires were characterized only after the peak T cell response. The 56-69-year group was small, and its depth increase did not reach significance, likely because of low power. Conclusions about previously exposed vaccinees are limited, since just a handful of AZD1222 recipients were seropositive for SARS-CoV-2 at baseline. CD4 TCRs associated with the vaccine covered the entire spike protein, and the dominant responses were in regions 160-218 and 743-854. Reportedly, almost half of the unique spike-specific TCRs recognized epitopes lying outside the regions that are mutated in the B.1.351 and B.1.1.7 variants. Participants were mostly white British, with more females than males. The authors suggested clonal diversity may have been underestimated.

On this clone itself: Its binding antigen is unknown. Per-base quality was not reported, and no clone a single base away is much larger than it.

The CDR3 regions of human TCRbeta chains were analyzed by immunosequencing. The published analysis was carried out like this. Repertoire TCRs were matched against a reference library of SARS-CoV-2-specific TCRs generated with the MIRA antigen-specificity platform. Breadth was defined as the fraction of unique TCRs that were SARS-CoV-2-associated, and depth was defined as the fraction of total T cells that were SARS-CoV-2-associated. Each spike-specific TCR was assigned to its reactive spike region and to a CD4 or CD8 class using the MIRA data. Log10-transformed breadth and depth values were compared by one-way ANOVA with Sidak's multiple comparisons tests. TCRdb mirrors the immuneACCESS table, restricted to in-frame sequences. Some clones are absent from its copies; in checked studies, under half trace to an unresolved V gene, and the reason for the others is unknown. The D gene and trimming were derived from the DNA, and the V and J assignments and clone size from that table. For this sample the table gives around 190,000 clones, of which 70% to 90% were detected only once. The leading ten clones occupy approximately 0.5% of the sample.

This specimen's time point label, per the study, means: baseline before first vaccination. The vaccinee samples were drawn from two UK trials, COV001 and COV002, one of which was a single-blind randomized controlled phase 2/3 trial testing AZD1222 (ChAdOx1 nCoV-19) in healthy adults. For TCRbeta chain sequencing, PBMC samples from trial participants were taken at day 0 and at day 28 after the second dose. This clonotype was sampled from an adult in good health. The sequencing here drew on peripheral blood, taken on day 0 of AZD1222 vaccination.

The CDR3 loop reads CASRTTGGGYNEQFF. In nucleotide form, the sequence is TGTGCCAGCAGGACGACTGGCGGGGGGTACAATGAGCAGTTCTTC. The receptor chain draws on TRBV2 and TRBJ2-1, with 8 bases in between that match TRBD2. V trim: 6 bases; J trim: 4 bases; unmatched bases: 8. The germline V gene encodes CDR1 SNHLY and CDR2 FYNNEI. From the cysteine up to the phenylalanine, the CDR3 has a length of 15 residues. The entry retains the CDR3 DNA only, 45 bases that are in frame from base 1.